This T cell receptor beta chain derives from a study of blood T cell repertoires in COVID-19. In the authors' methods: Amplified reference gene primers provided the basis for estimating nucleated cell counts. Generated by immunoSEQ multiplex PCR, the TCRdb table keeps only in-frame clones and is missing some. V and J calls and clone size come straight from that table; D and trimming were deduced from the DNA. The data hold 170,000 or so clones, with roughly 83% observed a single time. Germline CDR1 reads SGHAT; CDR2 reads FQNNGV. This CDR3 has 11 amino acids. Trimming cost V 1 base and J 11 bases, with 9 bases left between them.

V gene TRBV11-2 combines with J gene TRBJ2-7; D is unclear. Material: peripheral blood. The source is a man younger than 35 with active or convalescent COVID-19. The CDR3 protein is CASSLGPRKYF. In nucleotides, the CDR3 is TGTGCCAGCAGCTTAGGGCCTAGGAAGTACTTC.